Shown below are 5 T cell receptor beta chains from a single sample sequenced in a study of molecular identifiers for immune sequencing clone quantification. MiXCR, applied by TCRdb to the PCR reads, yields one record per CDR3 protein. The sample lists about 640,000 distinct CDR3 sequences, about 20% occurring once. Input material: naive CD8+ T cells from blood, with Jurkat cell RNA spiked in. Subset given: FACS-sorted CD8+CD4-CCR7+CD45RA+ naive T cells. These receptor sequences come from a human donor in good health. Some libraries in this study had Jurkat cell RNA spiked in.

The table lists this clonotype with many counts. The CDR3 spells CASSLATTNTEAFF. CDR3 nucleotide sequence: TGCGCCAGCAGCTTGGCGACAACGAACACTGAAGCTTTCTTT. The rearrangement uses TRBV5-1 and TRBJ1-1; D unclear. With 0 bases removed from V and 1 base from J, the gap between germline ends came to 7 bases. Germline assignment: CDR1 SGHRS and CDR2 YFSETQ. The CDR3 is 14 residues long.

This clonotype was seen repeatedly, ten times or more. The chain combines TRBV7-9 with TRBJ2-7, with 7 bases matching TRBD1. This CDR3 contains 14 residues. Germline V lookup: CDR1 SEHNR, CDR2 FQNEAQ (reference sequence). After removal of 4 bases from V and 0 bases from J, the junction contained 3 bases not matched to a gene. The CDR3 nucleotides read TGTGCCAGCAGCTCCGACAGGGCCTCCTACGAGCAGTACTTC. Translation gives CASSSDRASYEQYF.

This clonotype was recorded many times. This rearrangement joins TRBV20-1 to TRBJ1-1; the D is unclear. This CDR3 has 14 amino acids. V gave up 4 bases and J gave up 0 bases, with 12 bases separating them. Germline V gene data show CDR1 as DFQATT and CDR2 as SNEGSKA (reference sequence). The CDR3 loop reads CSANPPGLNTEAFF. The CDR3 nucleotides read TGCAGTGCTAATCCACCAGGTTTGAACACTGAAGCTTTCTTT.

This clonotype was observed at least ten times. The CDR3 loop reads CSARDLRGGSNQPQHF. CDR3 sequence (DNA): TGCAGTGCTAGAGATCTTCGGGGAGGTAGCAATCAGCCCCAGCATTTT. V gene TRBV20-1 combines with J gene TRBJ1-5; D ambiguous. The CDR3 loop spans 16 amino acids. Trimming pared 0 bases from V and 0 bases from J, leaving 12 bases between. Per germline, CDR1 DFQATT and CDR2 SNEGSKA (reference sequence).

The chain uses TRBV27 and TRBJ2-3; no reliable D call. This CDR3 is built from 14 residues. V was shortened by 4 bases and J by 2 bases, with 10 bases between the two germline ends. Germline CDR1 is MNHEY and CDR2 is SMNVEV (reference sequence). The CDR3 nucleotides read TGTGCCAGCAGTTCCGGAAGGCCCACAGATACGCAGTATTTT. It encodes CASSSGRPTDTQYF.